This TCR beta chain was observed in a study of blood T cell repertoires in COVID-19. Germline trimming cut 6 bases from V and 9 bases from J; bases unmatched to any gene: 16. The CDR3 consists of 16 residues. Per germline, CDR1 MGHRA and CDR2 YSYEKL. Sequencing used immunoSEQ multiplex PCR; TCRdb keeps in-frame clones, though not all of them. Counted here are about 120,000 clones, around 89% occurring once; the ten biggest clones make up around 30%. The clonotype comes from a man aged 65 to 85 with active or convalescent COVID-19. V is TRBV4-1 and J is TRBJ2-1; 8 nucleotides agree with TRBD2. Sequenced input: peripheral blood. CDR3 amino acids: CASSRSQDSRGGEQFF. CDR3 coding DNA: TGCGCCAGCAGTCGATCCCAGGACAGCCGGGGGGGTGAGCAGTTCTTC.